The entry below gives a single TCR beta chain sequence along with its context. This sample is drawn from a study of blood T cell repertoires in COVID-19. For the study at large: Sites in the United States, Italy and Spain provided acute and convalescent COVID-19 samples. The cDNA or gDNA used as material had been derived from T cells, B-cell-depleted T cells, or PBMCs.

Original processing methods: Reference gene primer amplification yielded estimated nucleated cell counts. Clones were sequenced by immunoSEQ multiplex PCR, and TCRdb holds only the in-frame ones, with some missing. That table is the source of V, J and clone size, and D and trimming were worked out from the DNA. The profile shows about 250,000 clones, 70% to 90% of them singletons. Germline V gene lookup returns CDR1 SGHTA and CDR2 FQGNSA. CDR3 length equals 13 residues. The V gene lost 5 bases and the J gene lost 3 bases, with 11 bases spanning the gap. The V and J genes are TRBV7-2 and TRBJ2-7; a weak D match, TRBD1 (6 bases). The material sequenced was peripheral blood. This receptor was taken from a man older than 75 with acute or convalescent COVID-19. The CDR3 region is CASSAGQIYEQYF. Written as DNA, the CDR3 is TGTGCCAGCAGCGCTGGACAGATCTACGAGCAGTACTTC.